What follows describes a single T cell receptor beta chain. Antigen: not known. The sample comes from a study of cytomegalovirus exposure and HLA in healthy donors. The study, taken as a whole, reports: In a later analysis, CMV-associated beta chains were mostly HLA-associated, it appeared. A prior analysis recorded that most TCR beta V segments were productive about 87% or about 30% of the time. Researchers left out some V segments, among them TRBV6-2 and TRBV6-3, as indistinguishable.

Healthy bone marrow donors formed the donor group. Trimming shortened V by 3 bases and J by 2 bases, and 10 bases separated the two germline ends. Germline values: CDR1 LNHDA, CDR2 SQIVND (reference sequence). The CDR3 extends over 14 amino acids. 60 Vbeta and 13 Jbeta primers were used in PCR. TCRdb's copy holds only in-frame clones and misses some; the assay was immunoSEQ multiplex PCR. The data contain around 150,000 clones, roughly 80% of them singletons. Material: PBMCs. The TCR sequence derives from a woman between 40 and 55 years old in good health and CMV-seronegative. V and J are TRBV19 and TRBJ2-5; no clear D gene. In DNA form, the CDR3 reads TGTGCCAGTAGTATGCAGAAGAATCAAGAGACCCAGTACTTC. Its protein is CASSMQKNQETQYF.